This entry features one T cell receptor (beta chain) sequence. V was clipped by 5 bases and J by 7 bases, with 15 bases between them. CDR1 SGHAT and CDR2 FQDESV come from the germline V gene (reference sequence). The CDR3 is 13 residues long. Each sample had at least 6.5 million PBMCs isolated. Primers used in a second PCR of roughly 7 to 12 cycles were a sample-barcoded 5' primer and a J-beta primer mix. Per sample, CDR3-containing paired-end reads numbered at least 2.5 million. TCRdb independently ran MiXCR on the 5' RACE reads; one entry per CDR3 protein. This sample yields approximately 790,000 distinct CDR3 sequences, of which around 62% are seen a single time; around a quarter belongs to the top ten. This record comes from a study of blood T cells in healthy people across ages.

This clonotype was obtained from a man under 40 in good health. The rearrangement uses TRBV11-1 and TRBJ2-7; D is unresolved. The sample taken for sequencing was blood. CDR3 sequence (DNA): TGTGCCAGCAGCGTCGGCGGCCCGTCAGAGCAGTACTTC. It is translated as CASSVGGPSEQYF.